This TCR beta chain was recovered during a study of siplizumab effects on memory and regulatory T cells. Study conclusions and caveats: Major contributors to the alloresponse seemed to be naive T cells, which also appeared more diverse than memory cells. Sequences below about 10^-5 frequency were poorly captured. As a result, only a minor fraction of alloreactive clones mapped to unstimulated subsets. Siplizumab produced a significant reduction in alloreactive sequences that were traceable to unstimulated CD4+ memory cells. In siplizumab conditions, mappable alloreactive CD4+ clones averaged 68.8% Treg-derived, against 25% to 30% in controls.

In this sample, this clone turned up a few times. What it binds is unknown. Data came from immunoSEQ multiplex PCR; TCRdb stores just in-frame clones and leaves some out. Counted here are 100,000 or so clones, 94% occurring once; the ten biggest clones make up about 0.6%. V lost 5 bases, J lost 5 bases, and 9 bases lay in between. There are 11 residues in the CDR3. Germline loops: CDR1 SQVTM, CDR2 ANQGSEA. The receptor's source is a human donor in good health. The sample consisted of Tregs sorted from blood. The V call is TRBV29-1, the J call TRBJ1-1; D is unclear. CDR3 sequence reads: CSVRGGTEAFF. CDR3 coding DNA: TGCAGCGTTCGGGGTGGGACTGAAGCTTTCTTT.